The 18 T cell receptor beta chains below were found in one sample sequenced in a study of early T cells in non-severe SARS-CoV-2 infection. TCRdb fed the 5' RACE reads into MiXCR, producing one record per CDR3 protein. The sample lists about 90,000 distinct CDR3 sequences, approximately 12% occurring once. Sample: whole blood, taken at baseline. The receptors were sampled from an adult who was a healthcare worker with PCR-confirmed SARS-CoV-2 infection or an uninfected control (not recorded which).

This clonotype occurred many times. The chain joins TRBV20-1 to TRBJ2-5, with 8 bases matching TRBD1. The CDR3 is 14 amino acids. V was clipped by 3 bases and J by 3 bases; unmatched bases: 6. CDR1 is DFQATT, CDR2 SNEGSKA, per germline (reference sequence). The CDR3 DNA follows: TGCAGTGCTAGCCCGGGACAGGAGGAAGAGACCCAGTACTTC. Translating it yields CSASPGQEEETQYF.

This clonotype was observed many times. V is TRBV11-2 and J is TRBJ2-7; D is undetermined. The ends were cut back, 7 bases at V and 2 bases at J, with 15 bases in the middle. This CDR3 has 14 amino acids. Germline V lookup: CDR1 SGHAT, CDR2 FQNNGV. The CDR3 is CASTTTQKAYEQYF. The CDR3 coding sequence is TGTGCCAGCACTACGACACAAAAGGCCTACGAGCAGTACTTC.

The V gene is TRBV29-1, the J gene TRBJ2-1; 8 bases line up with TRBD1. The V and J ends lost 4 bases and 4 bases, in that order; junction bases with no gene match: 0. CDR3 size: 12 residues. Germline CDR1 SQVTM, CDR2 ANQGSEA. The CDR3, as DNA: TGCAGCGTTGGACAGGGGTACAATGAGCAGTTCTTC. Translated: CSVGQGYNEQFF.

The table lists this clonotype with a few counts. This chain connects TRBV20-1 to TRBJ1-2; D possibly corresponds to TRBD1 (5 bases). Trimming pared 5 bases from V and 4 bases from J, leaving 11 bases between. CDR1 and CDR2 from the germline V gene are DFQATT and SNEGSKA (reference sequence). This CDR3 has 12 residues. The CDR3 DNA is TGCAGTGCTCGGCAGGGTGTCTATGGCTACACCTTC. Translation gives CSARQGVYGYTF.

By share of the sample, this clonotype is medium-sized. The chain joins TRBV28 to TRBJ2-1; TRBD1 is a possible D gene (5 bases). The CDR3 is made up of 15 amino acids. With 6 bases removed from V and 0 bases from J, the gap between germline ends came to 12 bases. The germline V gene encodes CDR1 MDHEN and CDR2 SYDVKM. CDR3 in amino acids: CASRLDTSSYNEQFF. DNA for the CDR3: TGTGCCAGCAGGTTGGACACCTCCTCCTACAATGAGCAGTTCTTC.

This clonotype was recorded many times. The chain recombines TRBV20-1 with TRBJ1-5; TRBD1 matches 9 bases. V dropped 4 bases and J dropped 5; count of bases not matched to a gene: 9. The length of the CDR3 is 15 residues. Germline values: CDR1 DFQATT, CDR2 SNEGSKA (reference sequence). CDR3 amino acids: CSAIQQGAAHQPQHF. In DNA, the CDR3 is TGCAGTGCTATCCAACAGGGGGCGGCACATCAGCCCCAGCATTTT.

This clonotype was counted a few times. The chain links TRBV11-2 to TRBJ2-2; weak D call: TRBD2 (6 bases). The CDR3 sequence is 14 residues long. Between the trimmed V and J ends, which lost 1 base and 5 bases, there was a span of 8 bases. Germline V gene sequence: CDR1 SGHAT, CDR2 FQNNGV. The chain's CDR3 is CASSLGRGTGELFF. The CDR3 nucleotides are TGTGCCAGCAGCTTAGGACGGGGGACCGGGGAGCTGTTTTTT. Using reference TRBV11-2 and TRBJ2-2 for the parts outside the CDR3, the full variable domain is EAGVAQSPRYKIIEKRQSVAFWCNPISGHATLYWYQQILGQGPKLLIQFQNNGVVDDSQLPKDRFSAERLKGVDSTLKIQPAKLEDSAVYLCASSLGRGTGELFFGEGSRLTVL.

V usage is TRBV12-3 or TRBV12-4 and J usage is TRBJ1-2; D is ambiguous. The CDR3 contains 15 residues. The V and J ends lost 2 bases and 5 bases respectively, with 15 bases between them. This CDR3 reads CASSLRVGIGYGYTF. The CDR3 DNA is TGTGCCAGCAGTTTACGAGTAGGGATTGGGTATGGCTACACCTTC.

This clonotype was found a few times. The chain couples TRBV11-2 to TRBJ1-2; TRBD1 might be the D (6 bases). Germline assignment: CDR1 SGHAT and CDR2 FQNNGV. The CDR3 is 14 residues long. V was clipped by 5 bases and J by 2 bases, with 12 bases between them. The CDR3 loop is CASSRDTTNYGYTF. The CDR3 bases are TGTGCCAGCAGCCGGGACACGACGAACTATGGCTACACCTTC.

This chain connects TRBV10-3 to TRBJ2-7; D may be TRBD2 (6 bases). CDR3 size: 14 residues. Germline-derived CDR1 and CDR2 are ENHRY and SYGVKD. V was trimmed by 5 bases and J by 6 bases, leaving 17 bases between them. The CDR3 region is CAISYQSQGGEQYF. The DNA for the CDR3 is TGTGCCATCAGTTACCAGTCCCAGGGAGGCGAGCAGTACTTC.

This clonotype has a count of ten or more. The V gene is TRBV20-1, the J gene TRBJ2-5; D unresolved. The CDR3 extends over 16 amino acids. Per the germline V gene, CDR1 is DFQATT and CDR2 is SNEGSKA (reference sequence). The germline V and J ends were trimmed by 2 bases and 2 bases, with 18 bases remaining between them. This chain's CDR3 is CSARPPGTVTQETQYF. DNA of the CDR3: TGCAGTGCTAGACCGCCGGGCACAGTAACTCAAGAGACCCAGTACTTC.

This clonotype was found a few times. V gene TRBV11-2 combines with J gene TRBJ2-1; the D gene is possibly TRBD1 (6 bases). Between the trimmed V and J ends, which lost 3 bases and 7 bases, there was a span of 19 bases. The length of the CDR3 is 16 residues. Germline V CDR1 and CDR2: SGHAT, FQNNGV. The CDR3 spells CASSLGAAVSENEQFF. The CDR3 DNA follows: TGTGCCAGCAGCTTGGGGGCGGCTGTCTCCGAGAATGAGCAGTTCTTC.

This clonotype was detected ten times or more. The chain has TRBV11-2 and TRBJ2-1, with D unresolved. CDR3 length: 15 amino acids. The germline V and J ends were trimmed by 1 base and 4 bases, with 11 bases remaining between them. From germline, CDR1 is SGHAT and CDR2 FQNNGV. CDR3 loop: CASSLVIDRYNEQFF. CDR3 nucleotides: TGTGCCAGCAGCTTAGTGATTGACCGTTACAATGAGCAGTTCTTC.

This clonotype was detected ten times or more. The chain is built from TRBV6-6 and TRBJ1-1; TRBD1 matches at 8 bases. V lost 6 bases to trimming and J lost 3 bases; unmatched junction nucleotides: 9. The V gene's germline CDR1 is MNHNY and CDR2 SVGAGI (reference sequence). This CDR3 region has 15 residues. In DNA form, the CDR3 reads TGTGCCAGCAGGAAACGACAGGGGAGGGACACTGAAGCTTTCTTT. This gives the protein CASRKRQGRDTEAFF.

This clonotype was seen many times. The chain links TRBV12-3 or TRBV12-4 to TRBJ1-6, with TRBD1 matching over 7 bases. This CDR3 is built from 17 residues. V lost 3 bases, J lost 5 bases, and 10 bases stayed unmatched. The CDR3 region is CASSFNTGTDNNSPLHF. The CDR3 nucleotides read TGTGCCAGCAGTTTTAATACCGGGACAGACAATAATTCACCCCTCCACTTT.

The genes are TRBV7-3 and TRBJ2-7, with 7 bases matching TRBD1. Looked up from germline, CDR1 is SGHTA and CDR2 is FQGTGA. This CDR3 is 16 amino acids long. V dropped 4 bases and J dropped 5; count of bases not matched to a gene: 14. CDR3 sequence (DNA): TGTGCCAGCAGCTCCGGCGTCGGGCCAGGGGGTGACGAGCAGTACTTC. Translation gives CASSSGVGPGGDEQYF.

This clonotype showed up just a few times. The rearrangement links TRBV30 to TRBJ1-4; 8 positions agree with TRBD1. Trimming at V came to 4 bases and at J to 6 bases, leaving 1 base not matched to a gene. The CDR3 covers 12 residues. CDR1 and CDR2 from the germline V gene are GTSNPN and SVGIG (reference sequence). The CDR3 region has the DNA TGTGCCTGGAAGACAGGGGATGAAAAACTGTTTTTT. This translates into CAWKTGDEKLFF. Full variable domain (rest looked up from reference TRBV30 and TRBJ1-4): SQTIHQWPATLVQPVGSPLSLECTVEGTSNPNLYWYRQAAGRGLQLLFYSVGIGQISSEVPQNLSASRPQDRQFILSSKKLLLSDSGFYLCAWKTGDEKLFFGSGTQLSVL.

The chain is built from TRBV6-6 and TRBJ2-2; the match to TRBD2 covers 7 bases. V dropped 2 bases and J dropped 5; count of bases not matched to a gene: 5. This CDR3 is 15 amino acids long. Germline V lookup: CDR1 MNHNY, CDR2 SVGAGI (reference sequence). CDR3 sequence: CASSYRPGGTGELFF. In DNA, the CDR3 is TGTGCCAGCAGTTACCGGCCGGGAGGAACCGGGGAGCTGTTTTTT.